This TCR beta chain stems from a study of CD8 T cells in ankylosing spondylitis. One entry per CDR3 protein results from TCRdb running MiXCR on the 5' RACE reads. The sample contains about 24,000 distinct CDR3 sequences, about a sixth of which appear only once. Deletions cut 5 bases from V and 0 bases from J, with 11 bases between. Germline CDR1 is SGHRS and CDR2 is YFSETQ. The CDR3 covers 15 residues. The sample holds many counts of this clonotype. The genes are TRBV5-1 and TRBJ2-2; no firm D call. The receptor's source is a male donor with ankylosing spondylitis or in good health (not recorded which). Specimen: blood. Written as DNA, the CDR3 is TGCGCCAGCAGTCATTGGTCCTCGAACACCGGGGAGCTGTTTTTT. Translated, it gives CASSHWSSNTGELFF.